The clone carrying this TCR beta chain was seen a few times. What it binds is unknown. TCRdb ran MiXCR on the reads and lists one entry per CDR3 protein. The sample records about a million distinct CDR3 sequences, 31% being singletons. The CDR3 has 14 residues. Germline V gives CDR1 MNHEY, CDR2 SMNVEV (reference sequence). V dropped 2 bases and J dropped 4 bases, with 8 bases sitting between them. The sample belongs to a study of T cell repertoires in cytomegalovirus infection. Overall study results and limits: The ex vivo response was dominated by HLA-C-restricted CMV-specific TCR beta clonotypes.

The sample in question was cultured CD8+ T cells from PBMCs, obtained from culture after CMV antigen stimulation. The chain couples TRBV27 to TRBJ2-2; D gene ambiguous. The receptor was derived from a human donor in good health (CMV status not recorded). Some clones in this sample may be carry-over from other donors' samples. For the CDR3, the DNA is TGTGCCAGCAGTTTAGTGGGTATCACCGGGGAGCTGTTTTTT. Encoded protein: CASSLVGITGELFF.